These 13 T cell receptor beta chains came from one sample sequenced in a study of blood T cell repertoires in COVID-19. Produced via immunoSEQ multiplex PCR; TCRdb's table is partial and in-frame only. The sample has 200,000 to 300,000 clones, 75% to 90% seen once. Sequenced: PBMCs or T cells enriched from blood (not recorded which). The source is a woman aged 25 to 39 who had recovered from COVID-19.

This clone was recorded once. In the same sample, other DNA sequences code for this CDR3. Written as DNA, the CDR3 is TGTGCCAGCAGTCGCGGTGAAAAACTGTTTTTT. Its protein product is CASSRGEKLFF. The J gene is TRBJ1-4, the V gene TRBV27; no clear D gene. Per the germline V gene, CDR1 is MNHEY and CDR2 is SMNVEV (reference sequence). Trimming removed 5 bases at V and 7 bases at J, with 5 bases between. The CDR3 is 11 amino acids. Together with reference TRBV27 and TRBJ1-4, the CDR3 gives the full variable domain: EAQVTQNPRYLITVTGKKLTVTCSQNMNHEYMSWYRQDPGLGLRQIYYSMNVEVTDKGDVPEGYKVSRKEKRNFPLILESPSPNQTSLYFCASSRGEKLFFGSGTQLSVL.

This chain connects TRBV4-3 to TRBJ2-7; D gene unclear. Germline values: CDR1 LGHNA, CDR2 YSLEER. Between the trimmed V and J ends, which lost 0 bases and 3 bases, there was a span of 9 bases. This CDR3 has 14 residues. Here the CDR3 DNA reads TGCGCCAGCAGCCAAGAGCACAGTAGCTACGAGCAGTACTTC. It translates to CASSQEHSSYEQYF.

The genes are TRBV28 and TRBJ2-7; 8 nucleotides line up with TRBD1. The CDR3 is 12 amino acids. The germline CDR1 and CDR2 sequences are MDHEN and SYDVKM. V gave up 8 bases and J gave up 4 bases; unmatched junction bases: 4. This CDR3 reads CASGTGPYEQYF. Written as DNA, the CDR3 is TGTGCCAGCGGGACAGGTCCGTACGAGCAGTACTTC.

V usage is TRBV9 and J usage is TRBJ2-1, with D unresolved. Trimming cost V 5 bases and J 0 bases, with 12 bases left between them. Germline V gene sequence: CDR1 SGDLS, CDR2 YYNGEE. The CDR3 loop spans 15 amino acids. The CDR3 nucleotides are TGTGCCAGCAGTCAAAGCGCCAGCTCCTACAATGAGCAGTTCTTC. Encoded protein: CASSQSASSYNEQFF. Supplemented by reference TRBV9 and TRBJ2-1, the full variable domain reads DSGVTQTPKHLITATGQRVTLRCSPRSGDLSVYWYQQSLDQGLQFLIQYYNGEERAKGNILERFSAQQFPDLHSELNLSSLELGDSALYFCASSQSASSYNEQFFGPGTRLTVL.

The chain combines TRBV5-1 with TRBJ1-5; TRBD1 matches 7 bases. The trim removed 0 bases at V and 6 bases at J, leaving 6 bases unmatched. Germline V CDR1 and CDR2: SGHRS, YFSETQ. The CDR3 length is 15 residues. The CDR3 is CASSLGDSLSQPQHF. CDR3 DNA sequence: TGCGCCAGCAGCTTGGGGGACAGCTTAAGTCAGCCCCAGCATTTT.

The sample holds a few counts of this clone. The rearrangement joins TRBV9 to TRBJ2-5, with 11 bases matching TRBD2. The germline gives CDR1 SGDLS, CDR2 YYNGEE. The CDR3 totals 15 residues. The V gene end was trimmed by 3 bases and the J gene end by 5 bases; junction bases not matched to a gene: 6. Here the CDR3 reads CASSAGTSGGETQYF. The CDR3 DNA is TGTGCCAGCAGCGCCGGGACTAGCGGCGGGGAGACCCAGTACTTC.

Only one count was recorded for this clone. The chain joins TRBV13 to TRBJ1-3; tentatively, D is TRBD1 (5 bases). Germline CDR1 PRHDT, CDR2 FYEKMQ (reference sequence). The CDR3 runs 12 residues. The DNA for the CDR3 is TGTGTCACTAAGGGGTCTGGAAACACCATATATTTT. Translation gives CVTKGSGNTIYF.

The CDR3 is CASSQDRGGRRKLFF. The CDR3 DNA follows: TGTGCCAGCAGCCAAGATCGGGGGGGGCGCAGAAAACTGTTTTTT. V gene TRBV3-1 (or the pseudogene TRBV3-2) combines with J gene TRBJ1-4; D might be TRBD1 (6 bases). CDR3 length equals 15 residues. CDR1 and CDR2 from the germline V gene are LGHDT and YNNKEL (reference sequence). V lost 0 bases to trimming and J lost 10 bases, with 15 bases between them.

The chain joins TRBV28 to TRBJ1-1; TRBD1 is a possible D gene (5 bases). Trimming cost V 2 bases and J 0 bases, with 10 bases left between them. The CDR3 runs to 15 residues. Germline-derived CDR1 and CDR2 are MDHEN and SYDVKM. The CDR3 loop reads CASSLTAGMNTEAFF. For the CDR3, the DNA is TGTGCCAGCAGTTTAACGGCAGGGATGAACACTGAAGCTTTCTTT. Supplemented by reference TRBV28 and TRBJ1-1, the full variable domain reads DVKVTQSSRYLVKRTGEKVFLECVQDMDHENMFWYRQDPGLGLRLIYFSYDVKMKEKGDIPEGYSVSREKKERFSLILESASTNQTSMYLCASSLTAGMNTEAFFGQGTRLTVV.

This sequence joins TRBV6-5 and TRBJ1-2; possibly TRBD1 for D (5 bases). The V end was cut by 8 bases, the J end by 5 bases, with 9 bases between. CDR1 is MNHEY, CDR2 SVGAGI, per germline. The CDR3 has 11 amino acids. CDR3 DNA sequence: TGTGCCAGCGGGGGGGGGTATGGCTACACCTTC. This translates into CASGGGYGYTF.

This chain links TRBV6-5 with TRBJ2-1; no clear D. The V gene lost 8 bases and the J gene lost 10 bases, with 12 bases spanning the gap. Germline assignment: CDR1 MNHEY and CDR2 SVGAGI. The CDR3 is 11 amino acids. CDR3 sequence: CASRVAWEQFF. The CDR3 DNA is TGTGCCAGCCGCGTAGCATGGGAGCAGTTCTTC.

This chain's CDR3 is CASSLGASTDTQYF. The DNA of the CDR3 is TGTGCCAGCAGCTTAGGGGCCAGCACAGATACGCAGTATTTT. This chain connects TRBV7-2 to TRBJ2-3; D remains unclear. Germline CDR1 SGHTA, CDR2 FQGNSA. The length of the CDR3 is 14 residues. Trimming pared 1 base from V and 0 bases from J, leaving 5 bases between.

The rearrangement links TRBV5-1 to TRBJ1-4; 7 positions agree with TRBD1. The germline CDR1 and CDR2 sequences are SGHRS and YFSETQ. CDR3 length: 16 amino acids. J gave up 2 bases and V 0 bases, and 4 bases lay outside the gene matches. CDR3: CASSLVGQMTNEKLFF. CDR3 sequence (DNA): TGCGCCAGCAGCTTGGTGGGACAGATGACTAATGAAAAACTGTTTTTT. The variable domain in full, with the rest retrieved from reference TRBV5-1 and TRBJ1-4, is KAGVTQTPRYLIKTRGQQVTLSCSPISGHRSVSWYQQTPGQGLQFLFEYFSETQRNKGNFPGRFSGRQFSNSRSEMNVSTLELGDSALYLCASSLVGQMTNEKLFFGSGTQLSVL.